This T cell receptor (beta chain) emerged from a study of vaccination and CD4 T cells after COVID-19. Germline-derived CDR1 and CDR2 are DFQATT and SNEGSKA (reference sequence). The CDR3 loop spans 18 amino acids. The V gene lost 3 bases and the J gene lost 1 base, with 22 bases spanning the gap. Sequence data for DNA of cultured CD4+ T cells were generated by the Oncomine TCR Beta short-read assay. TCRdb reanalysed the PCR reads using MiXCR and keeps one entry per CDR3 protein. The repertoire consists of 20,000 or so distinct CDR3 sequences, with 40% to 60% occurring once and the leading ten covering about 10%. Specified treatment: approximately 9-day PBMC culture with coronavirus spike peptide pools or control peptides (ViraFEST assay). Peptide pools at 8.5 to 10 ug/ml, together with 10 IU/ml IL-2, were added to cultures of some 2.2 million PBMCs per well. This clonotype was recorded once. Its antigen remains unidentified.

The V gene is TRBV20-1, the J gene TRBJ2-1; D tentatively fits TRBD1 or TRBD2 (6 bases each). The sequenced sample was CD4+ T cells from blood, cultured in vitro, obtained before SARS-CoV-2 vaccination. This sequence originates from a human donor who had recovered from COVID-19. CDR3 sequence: CSARTGGEGGGSYNEQFF. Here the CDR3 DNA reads TGCAGTGCTAGGACTGGGGGCGAGGGGGGAGGTTCCTACAATGAGCAGTTCTTC.